Sequencing of this T cell receptor (beta chain) was carried out in a study of vaccination and CD4 T cells after COVID-19. Looking at the study overall: Convalescent cases consisted of six males and four females, of whom two were Hispanic. Overlapping SARS-CoV-2, HCoV-NL63, HCoV-OC43 and HCoV-229E spike peptides were used to stimulate cells. Study-level points and caveats: Of the reactive clones in convalescent patients, a median 86.3% showed up only post-vaccination.

In the case of this clonotype: The antigen is unknown.

An Oncomine TCR Beta short-read assay was used to sequence the DNA from cultured CD4+ T cells. TCRdb itself ran the PCR reads through MiXCR, one entry per CDR3 protein. The sample shows about 8,000 distinct CDR3 sequences, approximately 46% of them seen only once. Looked up from germline, CDR1 is MNHEY and CDR2 is SMNVEV (reference sequence). Trimming took 6 bases from V and 8 from J, leaving 19 bases between them. CDR3 length equals 15 residues. Treatment reported: roughly nine-day PBMC culture with coronavirus spike peptide pools or control peptides (ViraFEST assay). ViraFEST used peptide pools to expand antigen-specific T cells before TCR sequencing.

The chain joins TRBV27 to TRBJ1-4; a possible D gene is TRBD1 (6 bases). This clonotype was sampled from a human donor who had recovered from COVID-19. The source material was CD4+ T cells from blood, cultured in vitro. Here the CDR3 DNA reads TGTGCCAGCAGAAGGGAGGGGGACCCCTACGAAAAACTGTTTTTT. It encodes CASRREGDPYEKLFF.